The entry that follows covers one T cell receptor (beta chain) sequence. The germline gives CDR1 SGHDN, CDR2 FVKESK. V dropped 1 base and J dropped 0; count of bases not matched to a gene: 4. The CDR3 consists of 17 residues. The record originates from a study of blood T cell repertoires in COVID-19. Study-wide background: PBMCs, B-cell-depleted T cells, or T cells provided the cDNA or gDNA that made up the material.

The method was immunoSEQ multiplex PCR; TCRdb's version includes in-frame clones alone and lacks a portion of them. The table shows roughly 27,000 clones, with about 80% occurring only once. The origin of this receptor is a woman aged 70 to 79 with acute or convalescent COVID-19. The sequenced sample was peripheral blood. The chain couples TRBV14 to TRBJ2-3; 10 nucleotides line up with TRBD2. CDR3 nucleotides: TGTGCCAGCAGCCAAGTCAAACTAGCGGGGAGCACAGATACGCAGTATTTT. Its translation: CASSQVKLAGSTDTQYF.